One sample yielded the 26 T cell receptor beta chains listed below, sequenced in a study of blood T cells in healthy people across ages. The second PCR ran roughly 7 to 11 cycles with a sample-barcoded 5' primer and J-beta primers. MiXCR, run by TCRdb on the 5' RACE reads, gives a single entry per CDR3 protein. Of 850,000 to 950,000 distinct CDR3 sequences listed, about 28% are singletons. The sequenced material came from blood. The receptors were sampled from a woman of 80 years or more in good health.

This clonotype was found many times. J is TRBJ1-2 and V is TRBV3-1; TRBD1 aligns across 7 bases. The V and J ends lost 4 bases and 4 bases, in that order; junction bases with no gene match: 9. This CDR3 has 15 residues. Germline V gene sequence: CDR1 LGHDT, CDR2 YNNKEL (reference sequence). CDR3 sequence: CASSPRDRLRYGYTF. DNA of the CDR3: TGTGCCAGCAGCCCCCGGGACAGACTTCGCTATGGCTACACCTTC.

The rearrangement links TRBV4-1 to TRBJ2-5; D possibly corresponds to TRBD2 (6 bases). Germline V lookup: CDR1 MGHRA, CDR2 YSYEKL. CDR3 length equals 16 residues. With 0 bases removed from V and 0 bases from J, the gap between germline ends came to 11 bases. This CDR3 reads CASSQERGVYQETQYF. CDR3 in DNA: TGCGCCAGCAGCCAAGAGCGGGGCGTGTACCAAGAGACCCAGTACTTC.

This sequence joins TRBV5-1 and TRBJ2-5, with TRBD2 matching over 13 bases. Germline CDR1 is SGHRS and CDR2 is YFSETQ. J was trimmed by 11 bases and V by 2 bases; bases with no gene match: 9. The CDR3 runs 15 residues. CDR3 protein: CASSFRLAGGFEQYF. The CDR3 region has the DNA TGCGCCAGCAGCTTCAGACTAGCGGGGGGTTTTGAGCAGTACTTC.

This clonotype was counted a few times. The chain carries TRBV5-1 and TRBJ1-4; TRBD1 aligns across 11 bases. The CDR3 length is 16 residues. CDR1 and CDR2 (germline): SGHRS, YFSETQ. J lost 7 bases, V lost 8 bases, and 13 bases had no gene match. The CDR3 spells CASKRTGGAGSEKLFF. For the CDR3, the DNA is TGCGCCAGTAAAAGGACAGGGGGCGCAGGAAGTGAAAAACTGTTTTTT.

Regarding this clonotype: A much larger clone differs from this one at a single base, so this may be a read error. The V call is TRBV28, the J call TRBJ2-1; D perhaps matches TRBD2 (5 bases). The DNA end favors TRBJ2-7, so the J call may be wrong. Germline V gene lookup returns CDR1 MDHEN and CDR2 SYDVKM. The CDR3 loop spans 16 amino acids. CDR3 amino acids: CASSLSGESSYNEQYF. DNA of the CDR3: TGTGCCAGCAGTTTATCCGGGGAGAGCTCCTACAATGAGCAGTACTTC.

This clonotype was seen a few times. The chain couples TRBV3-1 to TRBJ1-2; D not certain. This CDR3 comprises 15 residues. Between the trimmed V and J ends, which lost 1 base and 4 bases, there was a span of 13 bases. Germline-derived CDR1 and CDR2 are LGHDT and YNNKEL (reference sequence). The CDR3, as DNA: TGTGCCAGCAGCCAAGGCGCGGGTTCGGGCTATGGCTACACCTTC. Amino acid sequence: CASSQGAGSGYGYTF.

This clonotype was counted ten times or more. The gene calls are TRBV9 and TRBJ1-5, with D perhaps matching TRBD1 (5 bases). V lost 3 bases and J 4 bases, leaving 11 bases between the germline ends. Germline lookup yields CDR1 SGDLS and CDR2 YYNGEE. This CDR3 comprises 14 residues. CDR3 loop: CASSAGNANQPQHF. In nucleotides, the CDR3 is TGTGCCAGCAGCGCAGGGAATGCAAATCAGCCCCAGCATTTT.

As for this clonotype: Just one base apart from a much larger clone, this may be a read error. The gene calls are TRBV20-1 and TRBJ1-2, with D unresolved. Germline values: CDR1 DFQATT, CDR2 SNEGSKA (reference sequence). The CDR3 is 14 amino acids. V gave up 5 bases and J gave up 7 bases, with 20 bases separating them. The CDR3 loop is CSAVNQQLPPGYTF. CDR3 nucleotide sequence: TGCAGTGCTGTAAACCAACAGCTCCCCCCTGGCTACACCTTC.

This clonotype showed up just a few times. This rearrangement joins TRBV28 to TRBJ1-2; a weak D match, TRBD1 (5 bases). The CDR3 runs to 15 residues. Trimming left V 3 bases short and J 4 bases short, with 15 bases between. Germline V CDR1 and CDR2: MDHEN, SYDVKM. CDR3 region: CASSFTSGASYGYTF. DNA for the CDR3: TGTGCCAGCAGTTTCACTTCCGGGGCATCCTATGGCTACACCTTC.

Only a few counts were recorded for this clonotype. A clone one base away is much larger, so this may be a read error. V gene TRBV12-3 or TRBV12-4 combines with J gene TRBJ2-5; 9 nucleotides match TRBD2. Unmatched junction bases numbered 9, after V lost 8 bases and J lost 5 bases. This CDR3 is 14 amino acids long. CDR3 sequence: CASGWTSVGETQYF. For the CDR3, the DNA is TGTGCCAGCGGATGGACTAGCGTAGGCGAGACCCAGTACTTC.

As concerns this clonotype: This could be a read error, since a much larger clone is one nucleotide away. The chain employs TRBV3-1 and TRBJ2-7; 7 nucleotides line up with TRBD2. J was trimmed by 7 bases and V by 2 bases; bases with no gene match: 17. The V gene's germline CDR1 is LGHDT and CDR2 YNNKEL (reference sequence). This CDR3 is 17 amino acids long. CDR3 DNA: TGTGCCAGCAGCCAACCCCTGGCGGGACTACCGGGCTGGGAGCAGTACTTC. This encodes CASSQPLAGLPGWEQYF.

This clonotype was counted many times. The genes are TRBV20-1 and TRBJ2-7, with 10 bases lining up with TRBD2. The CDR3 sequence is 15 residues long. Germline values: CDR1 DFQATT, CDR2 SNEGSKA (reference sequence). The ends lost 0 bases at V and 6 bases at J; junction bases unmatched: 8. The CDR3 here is CSARDTSGATGEQYF. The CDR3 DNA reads TGCAGTGCTAGAGACACTAGCGGGGCGACTGGCGAGCAGTACTTC.

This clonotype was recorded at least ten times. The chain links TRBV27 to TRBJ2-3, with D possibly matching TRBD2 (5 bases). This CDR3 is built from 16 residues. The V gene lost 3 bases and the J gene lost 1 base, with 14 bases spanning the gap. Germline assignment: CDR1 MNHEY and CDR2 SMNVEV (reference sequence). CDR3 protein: CASSLISGYRTDTQYF. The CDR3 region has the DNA TGTGCCAGCAGTTTGATTTCGGGGTATCGCACAGATACGCAGTATTTT.

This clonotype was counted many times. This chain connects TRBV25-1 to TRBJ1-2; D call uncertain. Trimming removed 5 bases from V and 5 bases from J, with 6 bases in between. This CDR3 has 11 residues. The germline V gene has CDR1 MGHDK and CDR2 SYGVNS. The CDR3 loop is CASSWGYGYTF. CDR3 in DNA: TGTGCCAGCAGTTGGGGTTATGGCTACACCTTC.

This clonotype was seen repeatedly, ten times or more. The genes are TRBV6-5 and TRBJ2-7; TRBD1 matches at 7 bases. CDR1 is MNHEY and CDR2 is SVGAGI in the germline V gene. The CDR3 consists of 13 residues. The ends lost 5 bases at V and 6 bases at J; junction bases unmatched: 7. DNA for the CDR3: TGTGCCAGCAGTCCAACAGGGGTGGGCGAGCAGTACTTC. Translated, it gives CASSPTGVGEQYF.

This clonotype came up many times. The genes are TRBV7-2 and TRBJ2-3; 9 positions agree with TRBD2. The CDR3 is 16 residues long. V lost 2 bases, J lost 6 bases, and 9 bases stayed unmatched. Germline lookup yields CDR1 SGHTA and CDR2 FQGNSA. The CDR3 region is CASSLTRRGGDDTQYF. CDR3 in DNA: TGTGCCAGCAGCTTAACGCGGCGGGGGGGCGATGATACGCAGTATTTT.

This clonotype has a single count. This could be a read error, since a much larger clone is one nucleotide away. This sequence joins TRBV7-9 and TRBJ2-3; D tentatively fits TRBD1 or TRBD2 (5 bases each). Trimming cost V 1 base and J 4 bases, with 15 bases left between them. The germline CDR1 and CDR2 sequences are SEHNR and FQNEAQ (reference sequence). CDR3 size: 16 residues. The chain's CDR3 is CASSLVGVAWADTQYF. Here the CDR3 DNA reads TGTGCCAGCAGCTTAGTGGGGGTAGCTTGGGCAGATACGCAGTATTTT.

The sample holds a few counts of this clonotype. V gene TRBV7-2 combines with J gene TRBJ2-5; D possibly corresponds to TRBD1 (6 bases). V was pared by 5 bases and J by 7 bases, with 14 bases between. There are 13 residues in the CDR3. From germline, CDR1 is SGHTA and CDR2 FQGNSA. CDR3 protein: CASSGGQSGTQYF. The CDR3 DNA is TGTGCCAGCAGCGGAGGACAGAGCGGGACCCAGTACTTC.

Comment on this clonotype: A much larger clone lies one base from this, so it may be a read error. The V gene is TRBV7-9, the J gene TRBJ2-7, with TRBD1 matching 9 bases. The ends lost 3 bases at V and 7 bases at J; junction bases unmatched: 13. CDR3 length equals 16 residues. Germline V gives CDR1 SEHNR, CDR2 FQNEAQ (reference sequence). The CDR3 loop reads CASSFSPGTGCLEQYF. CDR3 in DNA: TGTGCCAGCAGCTTCTCCCCCGGGACAGGGTGTTTAGAGCAGTACTTC.

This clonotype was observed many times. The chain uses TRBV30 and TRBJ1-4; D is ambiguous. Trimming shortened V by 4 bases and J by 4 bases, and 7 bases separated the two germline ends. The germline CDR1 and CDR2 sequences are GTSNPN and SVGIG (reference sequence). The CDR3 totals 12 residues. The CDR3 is CAWNGNNEKLFF. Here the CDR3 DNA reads TGTGCCTGGAACGGAAATAATGAAAAACTGTTTTTT. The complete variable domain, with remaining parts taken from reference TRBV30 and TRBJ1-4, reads SQTIHQWPATLVQPVGSPLSLECTVEGTSNPNLYWYRQAAGRGLQLLFYSVGIGQISSEVPQNLSASRPQDRQFILSSKKLLLSDSGFYLCAWNGNNEKLFFGSGTQLSVL.

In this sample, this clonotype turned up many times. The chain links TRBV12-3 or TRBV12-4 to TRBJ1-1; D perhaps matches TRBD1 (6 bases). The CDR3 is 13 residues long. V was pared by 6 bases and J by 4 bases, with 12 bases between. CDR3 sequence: CASRATGFTEAFF. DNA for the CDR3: TGTGCCAGCAGAGCAACAGGGTTCACTGAAGCTTTCTTT.

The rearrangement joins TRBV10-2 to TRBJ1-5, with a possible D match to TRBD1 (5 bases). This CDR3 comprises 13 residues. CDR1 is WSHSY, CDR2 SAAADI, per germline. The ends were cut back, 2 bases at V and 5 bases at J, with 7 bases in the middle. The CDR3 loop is CASSEDRDQPQHF. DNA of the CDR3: TGCGCCAGCAGTGAGGACAGAGATCAGCCCCAGCATTTT.

CDR3 coding DNA: TGCAGTGCTAGATGGCGGAGGAGGGGTAACTTGCAAAAGTGGACCGGGGAGCTGTTTTTT. It specifies CSARWRRRGNLQKWTGELFF. The chain couples TRBV20-1 to TRBJ2-2, with D possibly TRBD2 on 6 matching bases. Germline values: CDR1 DFQATT, CDR2 SNEGSKA (reference sequence). The CDR3 covers 20 residues. The V end was cut by 2 bases, the J end by 5 bases, with 30 bases between.

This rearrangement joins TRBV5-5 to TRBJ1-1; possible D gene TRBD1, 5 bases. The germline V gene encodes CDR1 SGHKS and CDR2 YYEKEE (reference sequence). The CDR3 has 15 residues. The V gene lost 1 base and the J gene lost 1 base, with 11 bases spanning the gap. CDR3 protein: CASSLRSGANTEAFF. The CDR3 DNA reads TGTGCCAGCAGCTTGAGGTCCGGGGCGAACACTGAAGCTTTCTTT.

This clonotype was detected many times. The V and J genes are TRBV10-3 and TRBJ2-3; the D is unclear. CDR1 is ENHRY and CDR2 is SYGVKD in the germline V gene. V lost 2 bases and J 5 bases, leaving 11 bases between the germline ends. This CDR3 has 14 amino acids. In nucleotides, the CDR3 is TGTGCCATCAGTGAGCCCCTAACAAGAGATACGCAGTATTTT. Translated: CAISEPLTRDTQYF.

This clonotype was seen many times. The CDR3 nucleotides read TGCAGTGCTAGTGCCCCCCGACAGGCCCAAGAGACCCAGTACTTC. Encoded protein: CSASAPRQAQETQYF. The V call is TRBV20-1, the J call TRBJ2-5; D is possibly TRBD1 (6 bases). This CDR3 has 15 amino acids. CDR1 DFQATT and CDR2 SNEGSKA come from the germline V gene (reference sequence). Trimming cost V 3 bases and J 1 base, with 15 bases left between them.